Below are 11 T cell receptor beta chains sequenced from a single sample in a study of T cells in Graves' hyperthyroidism and ophthalmopathy. Regions amplified from RNA transcripts were the TCR beta CDR3 regions. The primer set for the first-round RT-PCR of the TCR CDR3 was HTBI. MiXCR was run by TCRdb on the multiplex PCR reads, yielding one entry per CDR3 protein. Of roughly 580,000 distinct CDR3 sequences listed, around 13% were seen once; the top ten hold 5.8%. Specimen: blood. Every receptor here comes from a woman younger than 45 with Graves' hyperthyroidism that later progressed to Graves' ophthalmopathy.

There are many counts of this clonotype. The CDR3, as DNA: TGCAGCGTTTCTGAGGGTGCGGGGGATGAAAAACTGTTTTTT. It specifies CSVSEGAGDEKLFF. The chain links TRBV29-1 to TRBJ1-4, with a possible D match to TRBD1 (5 bases). Germline assignment: CDR1 SQVTM and CDR2 ANQGSEA. The CDR3 spans 14 residues. Trimming shortened V by 5 bases and J by 6 bases, and 16 bases separated the two germline ends.

This clonotype showed up just a few times. The J gene is TRBJ1-2, the V gene TRBV7-2, with a possible D match to TRBD1 (5 bases). The CDR3 is made up of 14 amino acids. V gave up 8 bases and J gave up 6 bases, with 19 bases separating them. CDR1 and CDR2 (germline): SGHTA, FQGNSA. CDR3 sequence reads: CASPTPRDFDGYTF. CDR3 DNA: TGTGCCAGCCCTACCCCCAGGGACTTCGATGGCTACACCTTC. The whole variable domain, remainder taken from reference TRBV7-2 and TRBJ1-2, is GAGVSQSPSNKVTEKGKDVELRCDPISGHTALYWYRQSLGQGLEFLIYFQGNSAPDKSGLPSDRFSAERTGGSVSTLTIQRTQQEDSAVYLCASPTPRDFDGYTFGSGTRLTVV.

This clonotype was observed a handful of times. The rearrangement links TRBV2 to TRBJ2-7; TRBD2 is a possible D gene (6 bases). This CDR3 contains 14 residues. The germline V gene has CDR1 SNHLY and CDR2 FYNNEI. The V and J ends lost 5 bases and 5 bases respectively, with 16 bases between them. CDR3 bases: TGTGCCAGCAGTATTCTAGCGCCCCAGGACGAGCAGTACTTC. Translation: CASSILAPQDEQYF.

This clonotype was observed many times. This chain joins TRBV7-3 and TRBJ2-5; D not resolved. The CDR3 runs to 14 residues. Trimming took 0 bases from V and 4 from J, leaving 9 bases between them. CDR1 is SGHTA and CDR2 is FQGTGA in the germline V gene. In DNA form, the CDR3 reads TGTGCCAGCAGCTTAACGGTCAGCCTAGAGACCCAGTACTTC. Translating it yields CASSLTVSLETQYF.

Ten or more counts support this clonotype. This chain links TRBV6-1 with TRBJ2-7; maybe TRBD1 (5 bases). Per the germline V gene, CDR1 is MNHNS and CDR2 is SASEGT. Trimming took off 4 bases at V and 4 bases at J, with 8 bases between the two ends. The CDR3 has 12 amino acids. CDR3 loop: CASSADRYEQYF. The CDR3 DNA reads TGTGCCAGCAGTGCCGACAGATACGAGCAGTACTTC.

This clonotype was picked up a small number of times. The V gene is TRBV19, the J gene TRBJ1-1; no clear D. Germline-derived CDR1 and CDR2 are LNHDA and SQIVND (reference sequence). The V end was cut by 7 bases, the J end by 0 bases, with 18 bases between. The CDR3 has 16 residues. Written as DNA, the CDR3 is TGTGCCAGTACCCTCGAACTAGACTCGATGAACACTGAAGCTTTCTTT. Translated: CASTLELDSMNTEAFF.

Ten or more counts support this clonotype. This chain connects TRBV19 to TRBJ1-4; 9 bases map to TRBD1. This CDR3 is 14 amino acids long. With V trimmed by 5 bases and J by 7 bases, 5 bases remained unmatched. CDR1 LNHDA and CDR2 SQIVND come from the germline V gene (reference sequence). Here the CDR3 reads CASSYRGLGEKLFF. In DNA form, the CDR3 reads TGTGCCAGTAGTTACAGGGGGCTAGGTGAAAAACTGTTTTTT.

This clonotype was picked up many times. This chain links TRBV28 with TRBJ1-1; D ambiguous. V was clipped by 7 bases and J by 5 bases, with 8 bases between them. This CDR3 is built from 11 residues. The germline CDR1 and CDR2 sequences are MDHEN and SYDVKM. CDR3: CASTLETEAFF. In DNA form, the CDR3 reads TGTGCCAGCACTCTGGAGACTGAAGCTTTCTTT.

This clonotype was found many times. The rearrangement links TRBV12-3 or TRBV12-4 to TRBJ2-1; D is unresolved. This CDR3 has 17 residues. Trimming took 0 bases from V and 4 from J, leaving 16 bases between them. This CDR3 is CASSLARWPSTYNEQFF. The CDR3 DNA follows: TGTGCCAGCAGTTTAGCCAGATGGCCCTCAACTTACAATGAGCAGTTCTTC.

The chain joins TRBV4-1 to TRBJ2-5; a possible D gene is TRBD1 (5 bases). This CDR3 has 12 amino acids. CDR1 is MGHRA, CDR2 YSYEKL, per germline. The V and J ends lost 8 bases and 5 bases respectively, with 12 bases between them. The CDR3 sequence: CASGRAGETQYF. The CDR3 DNA reads as TGCGCCAGCGGCAGGGCTGGGGAGACCCAGTACTTC.

A few counts support this clonotype. The V and J genes are TRBV27 and TRBJ2-7, with TRBD2 identical over 10 bases. V lost 3 bases and J lost 4; bases outside the gene matches: 24. The CDR3 consists of 21 residues. Germline lookup yields CDR1 MNHEY and CDR2 SMNVEV (reference sequence). CDR3 region: CASSFRHPGNAGAGGPYEQYF. The CDR3 coding sequence is TGTGCCAGCAGTTTTCGACATCCAGGGAACGCTGGAGCGGGAGGGCCTTACGAGCAGTACTTC.